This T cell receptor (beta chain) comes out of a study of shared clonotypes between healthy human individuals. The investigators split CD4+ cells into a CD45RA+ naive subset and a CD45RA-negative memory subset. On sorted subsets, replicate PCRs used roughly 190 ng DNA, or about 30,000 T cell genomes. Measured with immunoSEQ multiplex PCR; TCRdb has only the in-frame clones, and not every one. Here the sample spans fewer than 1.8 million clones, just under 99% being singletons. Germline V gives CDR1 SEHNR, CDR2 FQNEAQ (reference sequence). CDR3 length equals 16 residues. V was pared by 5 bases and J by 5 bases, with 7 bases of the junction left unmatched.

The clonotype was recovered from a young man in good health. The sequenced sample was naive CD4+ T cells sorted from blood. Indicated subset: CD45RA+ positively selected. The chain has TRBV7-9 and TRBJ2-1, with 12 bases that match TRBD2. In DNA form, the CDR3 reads TGTGCCAGCAGCACACGACTAGCGGGAGTCAACAATGAGCAGTTCTTC. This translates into CASSTRLAGVNNEQFF.